This T cell receptor (beta chain) derives from a study of PD-1 blockade in classical Hodgkin lymphoma. General study results and limits: Complete responders matched newly diagnosed patients in baseline diversity.

Concerning this clone itself: Its antigen is unidentified.

The length of the CDR3 is 14 residues. CDR1 is LGHNA and CDR2 is YSLEER in the germline V gene. The V gene lost 1 base and the J gene lost 4 bases, with 10 bases spanning the gap. Time point here: cycle 4 day 1 (C4D1), after less than 7 weeks of nivolumab. With no exception, relapse followed autologous stem cell transplantation in all patients, and brentuximab vedotin exposure varied. Magnetic negative selection served to purify CD4+ T cells out of PBMCs that had been thawed. The repertoire was sequenced with immunoSEQ multiplex PCR; TCRdb's copy has only in-frame clones and lacks some. The sample contains some 17,000 clones, over 65% of which appear only once.

This TCR was sampled from a human donor with classical Hodgkin lymphoma. The specimen comprised CD4+ T cells from blood, sampled before the fourth cycle of nivolumab. V usage is TRBV4-3 and J usage is TRBJ1-1; D unclear. CDR3 sequence reads: CASSQGLGTTEAFF. CDR3 in DNA: TGCGCCAGCAGCCAAGGACTAGGTACCACTGAAGCTTTCTTT.